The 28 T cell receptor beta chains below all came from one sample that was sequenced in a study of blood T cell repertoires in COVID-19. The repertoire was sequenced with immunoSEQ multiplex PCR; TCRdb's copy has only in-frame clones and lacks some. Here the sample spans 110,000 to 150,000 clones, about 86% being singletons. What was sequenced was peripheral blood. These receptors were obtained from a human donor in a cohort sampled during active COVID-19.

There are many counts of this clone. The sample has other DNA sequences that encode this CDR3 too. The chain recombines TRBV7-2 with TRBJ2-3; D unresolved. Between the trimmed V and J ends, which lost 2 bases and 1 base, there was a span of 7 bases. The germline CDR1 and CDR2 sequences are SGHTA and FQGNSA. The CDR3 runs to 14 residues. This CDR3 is CASSLTSGTDTQYF. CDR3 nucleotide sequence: TGTGCCAGCAGCTTAACCAGCGGCACAGATACGCAGTATTTT.

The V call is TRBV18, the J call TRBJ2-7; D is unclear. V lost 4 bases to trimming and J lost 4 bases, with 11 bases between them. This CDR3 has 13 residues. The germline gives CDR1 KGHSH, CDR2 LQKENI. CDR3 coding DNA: TGTGCCAGCTCACTCACAGACGGTTACGAGCAGTACTTC. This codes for CASSLTDGYEQYF.

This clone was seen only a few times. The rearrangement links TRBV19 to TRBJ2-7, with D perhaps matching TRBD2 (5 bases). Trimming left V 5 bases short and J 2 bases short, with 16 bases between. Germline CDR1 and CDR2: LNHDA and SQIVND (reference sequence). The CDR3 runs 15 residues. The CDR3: CASSSSGIGPYEQYF. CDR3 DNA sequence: TGTGCCAGTAGTTCTTCCGGGATCGGGCCCTACGAGCAGTACTTC.

In DNA form, the CDR3 reads TGTGCCAGCCAGAACCGGGTAGCGGGATTCCAAGAGACCCAGTACTTC. Its protein product is CASQNRVAGFQETQYF. The gene calls are TRBV7-8 and TRBJ2-5, with TRBD2 identical over 8 bases. V lost 8 bases to trimming and J lost 1 base; unmatched junction nucleotides: 12. Germline assignment: CDR1 SGHVS and CDR2 FQNEAQ. CDR3 length: 16 residues.

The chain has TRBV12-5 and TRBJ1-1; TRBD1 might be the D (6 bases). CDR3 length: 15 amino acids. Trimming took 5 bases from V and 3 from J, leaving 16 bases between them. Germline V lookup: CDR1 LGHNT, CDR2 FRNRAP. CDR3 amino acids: CASGHQQGEDTEAFF. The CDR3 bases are TGTGCTAGTGGTCACCAACAGGGCGAGGACACTGAAGCTTTCTTT. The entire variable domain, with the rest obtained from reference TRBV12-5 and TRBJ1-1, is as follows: DARVTQTPRHKVTEMGQEVTMRCQPILGHNTVFWYRQTMMQGLELLAYFRNRAPLDDSGMPKDRFSAEMPDATLATLKIQPSEPRDSAVYFCASGHQQGEDTEAFFGQGTRLTVV.

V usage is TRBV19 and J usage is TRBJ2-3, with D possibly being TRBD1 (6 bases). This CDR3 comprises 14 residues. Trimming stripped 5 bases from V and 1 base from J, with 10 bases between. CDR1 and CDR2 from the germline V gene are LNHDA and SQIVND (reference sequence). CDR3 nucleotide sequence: TGTGCCAGTAGTGGACAGTTCCGCACAGATACGCAGTATTTT. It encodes CASSGQFRTDTQYF.

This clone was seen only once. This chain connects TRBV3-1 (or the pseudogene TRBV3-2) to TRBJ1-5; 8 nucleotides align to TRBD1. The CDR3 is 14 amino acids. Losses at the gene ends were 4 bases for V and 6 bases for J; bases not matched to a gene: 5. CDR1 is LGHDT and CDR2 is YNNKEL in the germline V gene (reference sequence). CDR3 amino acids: CASSRGQVSQPQHF. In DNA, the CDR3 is TGTGCCAGCAGCCGGGGACAGGTGAGTCAGCCCCAGCATTTT.

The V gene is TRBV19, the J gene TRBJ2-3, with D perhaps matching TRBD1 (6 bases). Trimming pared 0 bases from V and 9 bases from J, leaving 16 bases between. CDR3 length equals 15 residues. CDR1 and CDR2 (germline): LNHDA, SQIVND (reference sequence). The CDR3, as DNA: TGTGCCAGTAGTATAGAGAGGGGGTGGGGCCGGACGCAGTATTTT. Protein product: CASSIERGWGRTQYF.

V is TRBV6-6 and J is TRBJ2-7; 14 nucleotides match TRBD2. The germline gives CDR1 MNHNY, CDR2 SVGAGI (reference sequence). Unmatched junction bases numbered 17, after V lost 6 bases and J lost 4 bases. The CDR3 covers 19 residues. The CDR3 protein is CASSYDYQGLAGVGYEQYF. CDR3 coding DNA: TGTGCCAGCAGCTACGACTACCAGGGACTAGCGGGAGTGGGATACGAGCAGTACTTC.

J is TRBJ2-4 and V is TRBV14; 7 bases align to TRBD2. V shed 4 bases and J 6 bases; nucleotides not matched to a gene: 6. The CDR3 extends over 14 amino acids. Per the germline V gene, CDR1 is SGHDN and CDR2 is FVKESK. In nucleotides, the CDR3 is TGTGCCAGCAGCCCTCGGACTAGAATAAACATTCAGTACTTC. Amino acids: CASSPRTRINIQYF.

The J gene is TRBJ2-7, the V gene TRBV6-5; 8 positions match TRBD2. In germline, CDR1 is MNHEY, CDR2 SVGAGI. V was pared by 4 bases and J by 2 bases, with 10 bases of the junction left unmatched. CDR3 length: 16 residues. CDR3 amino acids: CASSSPRGTSPYEQYF. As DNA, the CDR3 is TGTGCCAGCAGTTCCCCTCGGGGGACTAGTCCCTACGAGCAGTACTTC.

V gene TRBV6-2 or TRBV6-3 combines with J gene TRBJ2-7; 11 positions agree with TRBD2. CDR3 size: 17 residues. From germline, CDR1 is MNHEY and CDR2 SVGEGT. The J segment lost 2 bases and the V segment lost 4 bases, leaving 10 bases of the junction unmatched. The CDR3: CASSSPPTSGGAYEQYF. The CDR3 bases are TGTGCCAGCAGTTCACCACCTACTAGCGGGGGAGCCTACGAGCAGTACTTC.

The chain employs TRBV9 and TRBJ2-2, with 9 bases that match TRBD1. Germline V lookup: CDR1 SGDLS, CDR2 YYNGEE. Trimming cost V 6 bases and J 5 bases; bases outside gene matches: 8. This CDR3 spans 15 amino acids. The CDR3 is CASNRDREGTGELFF. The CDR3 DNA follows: TGTGCCAGCAACCGGGACAGGGAAGGTACCGGGGAGCTGTTTTTT. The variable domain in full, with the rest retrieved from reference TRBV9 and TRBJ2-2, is DSGVTQTPKHLITATGQRVTLRCSPRSGDLSVYWYQQSLDQGLQFLIQYYNGEERAKGNILERFSAQQFPDLHSELNLSSLELGDSALYFCASNRDREGTGELFFGEGSRLTVL.

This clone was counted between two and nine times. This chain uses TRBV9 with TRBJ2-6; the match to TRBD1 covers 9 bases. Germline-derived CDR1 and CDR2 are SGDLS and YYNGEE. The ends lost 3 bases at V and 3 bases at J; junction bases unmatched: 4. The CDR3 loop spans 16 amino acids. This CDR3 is CASSARTGVGANVLTF. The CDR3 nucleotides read TGTGCCAGCAGCGCAAGGACAGGGGTTGGGGCCAACGTCCTGACTTTC.

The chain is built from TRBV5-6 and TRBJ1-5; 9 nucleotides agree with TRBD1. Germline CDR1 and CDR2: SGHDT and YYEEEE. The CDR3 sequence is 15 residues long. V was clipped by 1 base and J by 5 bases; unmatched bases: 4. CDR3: CASSLLGTGYQPQHF. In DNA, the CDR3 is TGTGCCAGCAGCTTGCTAGGGACAGGGTATCAGCCCCAGCATTTT.

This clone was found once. The CDR3 coding sequence is TGTGCCAGCTCACCAAAGGACAGGGTCGGCTACGAGCAGTACTTC. It encodes CASSPKDRVGYEQYF. The chain combines TRBV18 with TRBJ2-7; 8 bases map to TRBD1. The CDR3 totals 15 residues. In germline, CDR1 is KGHSH, CDR2 LQKENI. V lost 2 bases, J lost 3 bases, and 6 bases stayed unmatched.

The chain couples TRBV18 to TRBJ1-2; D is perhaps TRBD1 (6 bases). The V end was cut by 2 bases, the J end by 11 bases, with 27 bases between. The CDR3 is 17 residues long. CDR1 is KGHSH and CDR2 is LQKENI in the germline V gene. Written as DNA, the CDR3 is TGTGCCAGCTCACCAACGATTGGGGAATCCTCAGGGGTTCAGTACACCTTC. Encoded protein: CASSPTIGESSGVQYTF.

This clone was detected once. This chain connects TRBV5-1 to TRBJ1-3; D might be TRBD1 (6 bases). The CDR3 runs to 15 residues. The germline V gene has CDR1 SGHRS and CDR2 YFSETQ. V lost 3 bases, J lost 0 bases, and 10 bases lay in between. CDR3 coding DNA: TGCGCCAGCAGCTCAGGACAGTCCTCTGGAAACACCATATATTTT. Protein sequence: CASSSGQSSGNTIYF.

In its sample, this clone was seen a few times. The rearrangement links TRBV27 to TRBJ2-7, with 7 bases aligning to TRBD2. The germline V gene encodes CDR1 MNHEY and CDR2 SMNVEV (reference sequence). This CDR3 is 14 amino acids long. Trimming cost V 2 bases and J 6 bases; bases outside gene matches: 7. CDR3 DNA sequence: TGTGCCAGCAGTTTAAAGTGGGAGGGCGGCGAGCAGTACTTC. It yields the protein CASSLKWEGGEQYF.

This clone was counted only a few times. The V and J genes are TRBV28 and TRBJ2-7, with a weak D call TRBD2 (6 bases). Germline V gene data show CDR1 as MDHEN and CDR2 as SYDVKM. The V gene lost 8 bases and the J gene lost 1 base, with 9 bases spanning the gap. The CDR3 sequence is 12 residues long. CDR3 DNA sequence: TGTGCCAGCGCCCGGGGGTCCTACGAGCAGTACTTC. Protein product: CASARGSYEQYF.

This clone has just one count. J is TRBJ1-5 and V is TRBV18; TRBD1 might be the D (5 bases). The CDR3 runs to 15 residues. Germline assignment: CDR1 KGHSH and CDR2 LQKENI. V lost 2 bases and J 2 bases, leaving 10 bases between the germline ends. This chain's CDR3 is CASSPGGFGNQPQHF. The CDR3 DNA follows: TGTGCCAGCTCACCAGGGGGGTTTGGCAATCAGCCCCAGCATTTT.

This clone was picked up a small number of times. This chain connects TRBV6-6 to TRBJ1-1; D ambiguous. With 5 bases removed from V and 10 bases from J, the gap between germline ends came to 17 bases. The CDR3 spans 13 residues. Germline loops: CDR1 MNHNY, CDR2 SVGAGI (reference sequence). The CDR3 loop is CASSNTWPAGAFF. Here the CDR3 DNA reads TGTGCCAGCAGTAACACGTGGCCCGCTGGAGCTTTCTTT.

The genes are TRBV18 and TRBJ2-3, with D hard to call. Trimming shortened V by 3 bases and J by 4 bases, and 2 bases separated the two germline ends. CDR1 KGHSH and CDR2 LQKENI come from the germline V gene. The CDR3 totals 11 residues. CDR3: CASSPSDTQYF. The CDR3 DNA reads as TGTGCCAGCTCACCCTCAGATACGCAGTATTTT.

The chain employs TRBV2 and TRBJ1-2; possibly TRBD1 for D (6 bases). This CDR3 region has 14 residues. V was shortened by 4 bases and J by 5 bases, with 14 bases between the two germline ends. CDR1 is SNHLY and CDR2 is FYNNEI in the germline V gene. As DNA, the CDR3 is TGTGCCAGCAGTGGGGGGGGCCCTTTATATGGCTACACCTTC. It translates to CASSGGGPLYGYTF. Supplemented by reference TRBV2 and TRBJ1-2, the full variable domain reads EPEVTQTPSHQVTQMGQEVILRCVPISNHLYFYWYRQILGQKVEFLVSFYNNEISEKSEIFDDQFSVERPDGSNFTLKIRSTKLEDSAMYFCASSGGGPLYGYTFGSGTRLTVV.

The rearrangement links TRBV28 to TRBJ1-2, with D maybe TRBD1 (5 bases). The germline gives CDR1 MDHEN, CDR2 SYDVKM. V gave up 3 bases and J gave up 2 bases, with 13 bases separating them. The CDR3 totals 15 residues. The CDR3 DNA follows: TGTGCCAGCAGTTTGGGGCGCGGGGGAAACTATGGCTACACCTTC. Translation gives CASSLGRGGNYGYTF.

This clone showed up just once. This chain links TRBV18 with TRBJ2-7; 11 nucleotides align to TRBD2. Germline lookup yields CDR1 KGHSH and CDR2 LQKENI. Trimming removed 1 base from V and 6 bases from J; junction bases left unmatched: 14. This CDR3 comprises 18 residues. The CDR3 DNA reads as TGTGCCAGCTCACCACTTGGTATCGGTAGCGGGAGGGCCGCCGAGCAGTACTTC. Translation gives CASSPLGIGSGRAAEQYF.

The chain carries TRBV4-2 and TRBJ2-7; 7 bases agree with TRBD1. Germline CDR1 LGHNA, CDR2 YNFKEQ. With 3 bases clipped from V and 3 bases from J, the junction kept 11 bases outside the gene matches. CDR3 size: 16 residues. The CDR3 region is CASSHTGSGTDYEQYF. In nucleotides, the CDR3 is TGTGCCAGCAGCCATACAGGATCCGGGACAGACTACGAGCAGTACTTC.

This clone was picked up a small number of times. DNA of the CDR3: TGTGCCATCAGTGAGTCGCGGGGGATCCATGAGCAGTTCTTC. It specifies CAISESRGIHEQFF. The chain is built from TRBV10-3 and TRBJ2-1, with 7 bases identical to TRBD2. V lost 0 bases and J lost 8; bases outside the gene matches: 4. Germline V gives CDR1 ENHRY, CDR2 SYGVKD. CDR3 size: 14 residues.